The next 10 T cell receptor beta chains were all read from a single sample in a study of T cell responses to AZD1222 COVID-19 vaccine. TCRdb keeps only in-frame clones here, not all; method: immunoSEQ multiplex PCR. The repertoire holds about 120,000 clones, approximately 85% seen once, with over 8% in the top ten. This specimen consisted of peripheral blood, obtained on day 0 of AZD1222 vaccination. These receptors were taken from an adult in good health.

The chain has TRBV10-3 and TRBJ2-7; D uncertain. The CDR3 contains 12 residues. Germline loops: CDR1 ENHRY, CDR2 SYGVKD. The germline V and J ends were trimmed by 5 bases and 3 bases, with 8 bases remaining between them. The CDR3 DNA sequence: TGTGCCATCAGTTGGAACGGCTACGAGCAGTACTTC. It encodes CAISWNGYEQYF.

The rearrangement uses TRBV5-1 and TRBJ2-7, with 9 bases fitting TRBD2. Germline values: CDR1 SGHRS, CDR2 YFSETQ. CDR3 length equals 17 residues. V trimming: 0 bases; J trimming: 6 bases; junction bases outside the gene matches: 13. CDR3 sequence reads: CASSLAGFLIAGAEQYF. Here the CDR3 DNA reads TGCGCCAGCAGCTTGGCCGGCTTTCTGATAGCGGGAGCCGAGCAGTACTTC. The whole variable domain, remainder taken from reference TRBV5-1 and TRBJ2-7, is KAGVTQTPRYLIKTRGQQVTLSCSPISGHRSVSWYQQTPGQGLQFLFEYFSETQRNKGNFPGRFSGRQFSNSRSEMNVSTLELGDSALYLCASSLAGFLIAGAEQYFGPGTRLTVT.

The chain couples TRBV6-5 to TRBJ1-1; unclear D gene. The germline gives CDR1 MNHEY, CDR2 SVGAGI. The CDR3 runs 15 residues. The V end lost 7 bases, the J end lost 0 bases, and 15 bases lay between the germline ends. The CDR3, as DNA: TGTGCCAGCACCCGTCTTCGGCATTTGAACACTGAAGCTTTCTTT. Its translation: CASTRLRHLNTEAFF.

This rearrangement joins TRBV5-5 to TRBJ1-3, with a possible D match to TRBD1 (5 bases). Per the germline V gene, CDR1 is SGHKS and CDR2 is YYEKEE (reference sequence). V shed 3 bases and J shed 0 bases, with 10 bases lying between them. The CDR3 spans 15 residues. CDR3 coding DNA: TGTGCCAGCAGCTGGGACTGGCTCTCTGGAAACACCATATATTTT. Translating gives CASSWDWLSGNTIYF.

The rearrangement uses TRBV4-1 and TRBJ2-1; 8 nucleotides agree with TRBD2. The germline V gene has CDR1 MGHRA and CDR2 YSYEKL. V gave up 0 bases and J gave up 3 bases; unmatched junction bases: 7. The CDR3 runs 17 residues. CDR3 DNA: TGCGCCAGCAGCCAAGATCCTACTAGCGGATACTACAATGAGCAGTTCTTC. It encodes CASSQDPTSGYYNEQFF.

The genes are TRBV3-1 (or the pseudogene TRBV3-2) and TRBJ1-1; no firm D call. The CDR3 contains 13 residues. Germline loops: CDR1 LGHDT, CDR2 YNNKEL (reference sequence). Trimming pared 6 bases from V and 0 bases from J, leaving 8 bases between. For the CDR3, the DNA is TGTGCCAGCAGTCCTCGGTTGAACACTGAAGCTTTCTTT. It encodes CASSPRLNTEAFF.

The chain carries TRBV12-3 or TRBV12-4 and TRBJ2-2; D remains ambiguous. Trimming stripped 6 bases from V and 5 bases from J, with 7 bases between. The CDR3 runs to 12 residues. CDR3 protein: CASSRMTGELFF. CDR3 bases: TGTGCCAGCAGCCGCATGACCGGGGAGCTGTTTTTT.

This clone has a single count. The rearrangement joins TRBV4-2 to TRBJ1-1; D uncertain. Per the germline V gene, CDR1 is LGHNA and CDR2 is YNFKEQ. The CDR3 has 17 amino acids. The ends were cut back, 0 bases at V and 0 bases at J, with 14 bases in the middle. The CDR3 region has the DNA TGTGCCAGCAGCCAAGATTTACGGGTCGCCATGAACACTGAAGCTTTCTTT. Protein product: CASSQDLRVAMNTEAFF.

This chain connects TRBV6-5 to TRBJ1-5; no firm D call. CDR1 is MNHEY, CDR2 SVGAGI, per germline. The length of the CDR3 is 14 residues. The V gene lost 3 bases and the J gene lost 0 bases, with 6 bases spanning the gap. The CDR3 is CASSYKSSNQPQHF. CDR3 DNA sequence: TGTGCCAGCAGTTATAAATCTAGCAATCAGCCCCAGCATTTT.

The chain recombines TRBV10-3 with TRBJ2-7, with TRBD1 matching over 7 bases. The CDR3 extends over 13 amino acids. Germline V gene sequence: CDR1 ENHRY, CDR2 SYGVKD. V lost 10 bases to trimming and J lost 2 bases; unmatched junction nucleotides: 8. CDR3 sequence (DNA): TGTGCCAGTTCCGGGACAGAAGCCTACGAGCAGTACTTC. This encodes CASSGTEAYEQYF.